Below, one T cell receptor beta chain is given with its context. What it binds is not known. The sample comes from a study of OX40 agonist ivuxolimab in advanced cancers. Whole-study context: Ivuxolimab was delivered to patients intravenously every 2 weeks at doses spanning 0.01 to 10 mg/kg. Age averaged around 59 years (range about 23 to 80), and around 87% were male.

The study, taken as a whole, reports: Researchers did not establish what antigens the expanded peripheral T cells target. Clonal expansion among partial responders at 0.1-3.0 mg/kg ranked near the lowest.

The data were produced by immunoSEQ multiplex PCR, yet TCRdb's version contains in-frame clones alone and is incomplete. This table holds roughly 100,000 clones, 80% to 90% found once. This receptor was taken from an adult with an advanced solid tumor such as melanoma, head and neck, liver or kidney cancer. The sample consisted of CD4+ or CD8+ T cells sorted from blood, taken in a trial of the OX40 agonist ivuxolimab.

The CDR3 spells CASSPLGTGELFF. CDR3 nucleotide sequence: TGTGCCAGTAGCCCTCTAGGCACCGGGGAGCTGTTTTTT. The chain couples TRBV19 to TRBJ2-2; D is unclear. Germline CDR1 LNHDA, CDR2 SQIVND (reference sequence). The CDR3 runs 13 residues. V dropped 6 bases and J dropped 4 bases, with 9 bases sitting between them.